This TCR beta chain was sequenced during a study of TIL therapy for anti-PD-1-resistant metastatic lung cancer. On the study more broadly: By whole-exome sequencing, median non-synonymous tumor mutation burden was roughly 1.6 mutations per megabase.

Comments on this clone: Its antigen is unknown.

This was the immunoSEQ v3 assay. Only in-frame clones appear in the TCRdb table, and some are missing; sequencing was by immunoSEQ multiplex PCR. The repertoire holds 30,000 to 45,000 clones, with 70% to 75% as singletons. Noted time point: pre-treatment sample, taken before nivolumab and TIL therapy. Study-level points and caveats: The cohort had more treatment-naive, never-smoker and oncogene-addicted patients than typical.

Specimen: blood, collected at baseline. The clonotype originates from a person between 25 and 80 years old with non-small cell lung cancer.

CDR3 loop: CATSRDRLAPLDEQFF. The DNA for the CDR3 is TGTGCCACCAGCAGAGATAGACTAGCCCCCTTGGATGAGCAGTTCTTC. The rearrangement uses TRBV15 and TRBJ2-1; 7 positions match TRBD2. This CDR3 contains 16 residues. Germline V gene lookup returns CDR1 LNHNV and CDR2 YYDKDF (reference sequence). J gave up 8 bases and V 0 bases, and 10 bases lay outside the gene matches.